The TCR beta chain described here comes from a study of T cell repertoires in cytomegalovirus infection. The sample holds a few counts of this clonotype. The antigen remains unidentified. TCRdb re-analysed the reads in MiXCR, keeping a single row per CDR3 protein. This sample carries 50,000 to 55,000 distinct CDR3 sequences, roughly 20% of them seen once, and the ten largest clones take more than 20%. The sequencing used CD8+ T cells from cultured PBMCs, collected from culture after CMV antigen stimulation. This sequence was found in a human donor in good health (CMV status not recorded). Some clones in this sample may be carry-over from other donors' samples.

The CDR3 is CASSLSTGMNTEAFF. Here the CDR3 DNA reads TGTGCCAGCAGTTTATCGACAGGGATGAACACTGAAGCTTTCTTT. The V gene is TRBV28, the J gene TRBJ1-1, with 7 nucleotides matching TRBD1. The V and J ends lost 1 base and 0 bases, in that order; junction bases with no gene match: 2. This CDR3 has 15 residues. CDR1 is MDHEN, CDR2 SYDVKM, per germline. Combining the CDR3 with reference TRBV28 and TRBJ1-1 gives the whole variable domain DVKVTQSSRYLVKRTGEKVFLECVQDMDHENMFWYRQDPGLGLRLIYFSYDVKMKEKGDIPEGYSVSREKKERFSLILESASTNQTSMYLCASSLSTGMNTEAFFGQGTRLTVV.